This T cell receptor (beta chain) was sequenced during a study of cytomegalovirus exposure and HLA in healthy donors. Study background: Earlier results showed roughly 120 million unique TCR beta sequences derived from approximately 180 million T cells.

The CDR3 is 17 residues long. The V and J ends lost 0 bases and 4 bases respectively, with 18 bases between them. Per the germline V gene, CDR1 is SGHTA and CDR2 is FQGNSA. Study-level results: Sequencing had likely introduced a cluster of highly shared sequence variants as an artifact.

PCR was performed using 60 Vbeta and 13 Jbeta primers. The protocol was immunoSEQ multiplex PCR, while the TCRdb copy is restricted to in-frame clones and leaves out a portion. Of 150,000 to 250,000 clones detected, roughly four fifths appear once; the ten largest clones hold about 1.9%. For this clone: Its antigen is undetermined.

The sample comprised PBMCs. The V call is TRBV7-2, the J call TRBJ1-2, with a weak D call TRBD1 (6 bases). The receptor comes from a man between 25 and 39 years old in good health and CMV-seronegative. The CDR3 bases are TGTGCCAGCAGCTTAGCGCTTGGGCAGGGGAGACCCTATGGCTACACCTTC. Translation: CASSLALGQGRPYGYTF.